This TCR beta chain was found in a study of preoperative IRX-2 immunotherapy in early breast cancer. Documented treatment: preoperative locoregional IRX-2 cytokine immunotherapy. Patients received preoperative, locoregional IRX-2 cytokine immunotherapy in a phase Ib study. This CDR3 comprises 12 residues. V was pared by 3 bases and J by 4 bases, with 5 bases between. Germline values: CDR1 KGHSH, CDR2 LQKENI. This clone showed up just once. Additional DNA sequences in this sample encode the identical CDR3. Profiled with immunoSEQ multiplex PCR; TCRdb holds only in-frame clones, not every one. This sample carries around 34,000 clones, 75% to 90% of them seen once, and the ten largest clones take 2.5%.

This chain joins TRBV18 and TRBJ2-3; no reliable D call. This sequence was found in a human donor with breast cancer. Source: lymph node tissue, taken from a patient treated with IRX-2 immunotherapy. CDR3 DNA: TGTGCCAGCTCACCGGGCGCAGATACGCAGTATTTT. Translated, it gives CASSPGADTQYF.